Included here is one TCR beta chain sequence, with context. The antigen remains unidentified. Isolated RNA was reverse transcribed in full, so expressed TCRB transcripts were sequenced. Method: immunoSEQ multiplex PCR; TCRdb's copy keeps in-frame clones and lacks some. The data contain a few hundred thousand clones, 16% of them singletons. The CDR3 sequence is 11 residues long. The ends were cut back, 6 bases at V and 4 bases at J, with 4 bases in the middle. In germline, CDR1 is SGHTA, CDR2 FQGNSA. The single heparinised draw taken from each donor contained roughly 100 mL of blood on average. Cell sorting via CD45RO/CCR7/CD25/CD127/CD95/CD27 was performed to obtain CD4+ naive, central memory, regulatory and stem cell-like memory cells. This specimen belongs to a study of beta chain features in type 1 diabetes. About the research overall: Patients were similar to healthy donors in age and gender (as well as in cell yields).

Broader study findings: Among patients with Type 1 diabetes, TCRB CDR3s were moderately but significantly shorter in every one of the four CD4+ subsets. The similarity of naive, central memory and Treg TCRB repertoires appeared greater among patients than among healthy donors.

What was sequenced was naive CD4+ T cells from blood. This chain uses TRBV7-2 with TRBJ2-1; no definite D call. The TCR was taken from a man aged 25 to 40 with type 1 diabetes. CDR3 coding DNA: TGTGCCAGCAGGGATTACAATGAGCAGTTCTTC. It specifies CASRDYNEQFF.